The rows below give T cell receptor beta chains drawn from one sample of a study of blood T cells in healthy people across ages. MiXCR was run by TCRdb on the 5' RACE reads, yielding one entry per CDR3 protein. The repertoire holds about 830,000 distinct CDR3 sequences, about 59% seen once, with about 27% in the top ten. The sample consisted of blood. The origin of the receptors is a young man in good health. Each CDR3 is given with its conserved first and last residue. The D gene is left open where the match is weak. Part of the rows lack a size; the others show once, few, many or a class for expanded clones.

V	D	J	size	DNA	CDR3
TRBV7-3	TRBD1	TRBJ2-3	few	TGTGCCAGCAGCGTGGACAGGGGTTGGGATACGCAGTATTTT	CASSVDRGWDTQYF
TRBV29-1	TRBD2	TRBJ2-7	few	TGCAGCGTTGCTGTCGGGGGGTACGAGCAGTACTTC	CSVAVGGYEQYF
TRBV5-1	.	TRBJ1-2	few	TGCGCCAGCAGCTTGGCCGGTGTGGGCGGCTACACCTTC	CASSLAGVGGYTF
TRBV29-1	TRBD2	TRBJ2-5	.	TGCAGCGTTGCCGGGACTAGCGGGGGGGCCAGGACCCAGTACTTC	CSVAGTSGGARTQYF
TRBV28	.	TRBJ2-4	.	TGTGCCACCACGGCTGGGATTTCCGCGGACATTCAGTACTTC	CATTAGISADIQYF
TRBV7-9	.	TRBJ2-3	.	TGTGCCAGCAGCTCGGGGGTAGTCGCAGATACGCAGTATTTT	CASSSGVVADTQYF
TRBV5-5	.	TRBJ2-7	.	TGTGCCAGCAGCTCCAGAGGAGCCGAGCAGTACTTC	CASSSRGAEQYF
TRBV7-2	.	TRBJ1-1	.	TGTGCCAGCAGCTTGTGGAGTAACGCTGAAGCTTTCTTT	CASSLWSNAEAFF
TRBV28	.	TRBJ2-5	.	TGTGCCAGCAGTCTCCCGAGACAGGAGGAGACCCAGTACTTC	CASSLPRQEETQYF
TRBV5-1	TRBD1	TRBJ2-3	.	TGCGCCAGCGGAACCGGGACAGGGGGGAGAGCCACAGATACGCAGTATTTT	CASGTGTGGRATDTQYF
TRBV20-1	TRBD1	TRBJ2-7	.	TGCAGTGCTGGGGACAGGCCGTCCTCCTACGAGCAGTACTTC	CSAGDRPSSYEQYF
TRBV28	.	TRBJ2-7	.	TGTGCCAGCAGTTTCTCGCTCAGGGCGTGGGGATACGAGCAGTACTTC	CASSFSLRAWGYEQYF
TRBV20-1	TRBD2	TRBJ2-1	.	TGCAGTGCTAGAGTCCCCCAAGCGGGAGCTCACAATGAGCAGTTCTTC	CSARVPQAGAHNEQFF
TRBV4-3	.	TRBJ2-3	.	TGCGCCAGCAGCCAGATGGGAATGGCCCACACAGATACGCAGTATTTT	CASSQMGMAHTDTQYF
TRBV5-5	TRBD1	TRBJ2-1	.	TGTGCCAGCAGCACCGACAGGGCCGTTATTTCCTACAATGAGCAGTTCTTC	CASSTDRAVISYNEQFF
TRBV7-8	TRBD1	TRBJ2-1	few	TGTGCCAGCAGCTTAGGACAGGGGGCCTCCTACAATGAGCAGTTCTTC	CASSLGQGASYNEQFF
TRBV2	TRBD1	TRBJ2-5	.	TGTGCCAGCAGCCGGACAGGGGACGAGACCCAGTACTTC	CASSRTGDETQYF
TRBV7-2	.	TRBJ1-2	.	TGTGCCAGCAGCTTAGGGTCTCCGGGGGGCTATGGCTACACCTTC	CASSLGSPGGYGYTF
TRBV5-1	.	TRBJ2-1	.	TGCGCCAGCAGTCAAGGGACGGTGAACAATGAGCAGTTCTTC	CASSQGTVNNEQFF
TRBV10-3	TRBD2	TRBJ2-7	.	TGTGCCATCAGTGATATTAGCGGGGGCTACGAGCAGTACTTC	CAISDISGGYEQYF
TRBV4-3	TRBD2	TRBJ2-1	few	TGCGCCAGCAGCCAAGTCGGCGGGGGGGAGGATTACCACCCTATAAAATACAATGAGCAGTTCTTC	CASSQVGGGEDYHPIKYNEQFF
TRBV4-3	TRBD2	TRBJ2-5	.	TGCGCCAGCAGCCGACTAGCGGGGGGTCTCCAAGAGACCCAGTACTTC	CASSRLAGGLQETQYF
TRBV7-2	.	TRBJ2-7	.	TGTGCCAGCAGCTTAGCTCGGGCCCACGGACAGAACGGATACGAGCAGTACTTC	CASSLARAHGQNGYEQYF
TRBV4-3	.	TRBJ2-3	.	TGCGCCAGCAGCCTGGCCGACCTCACAGATACGCAGTATTTT	CASSLADLTDTQYF
TRBV4-3	TRBD2	TRBJ2-4	few	TGCGCCAGCAGCCCTCGCACCGGGACTAGCGAACAGTACTTC	CASSPRTGTSEQYF
TRBV4-3	.	TRBJ2-3	few	TGCGCCAGCAGCCAAGACCCAGGGCCCCTCACAGATACGCAGTATTTT	CASSQDPGPLTDTQYF
TRBV27	TRBD1	TRBJ2-1	few	TGTGCCAGCCGAATAACCAGGACAGGGGCGTATGAGCAGTTCTTC	CASRITRTGAYEQFF